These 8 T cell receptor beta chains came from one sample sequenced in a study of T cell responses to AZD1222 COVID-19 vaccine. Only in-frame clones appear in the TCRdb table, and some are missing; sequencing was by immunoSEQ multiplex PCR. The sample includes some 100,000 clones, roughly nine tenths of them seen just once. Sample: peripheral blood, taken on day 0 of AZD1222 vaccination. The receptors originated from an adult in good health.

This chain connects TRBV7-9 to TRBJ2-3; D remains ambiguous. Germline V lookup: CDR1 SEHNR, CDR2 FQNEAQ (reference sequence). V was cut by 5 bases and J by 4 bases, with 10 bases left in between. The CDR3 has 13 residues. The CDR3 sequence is CASSVSHADTQYF. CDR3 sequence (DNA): TGTGCCAGCAGCGTAAGCCACGCAGATACGCAGTATTTT. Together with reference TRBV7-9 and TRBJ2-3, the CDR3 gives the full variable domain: DTGVSQNPRHKITKRGQNVTFRCDPISEHNRLYWYRQTLGQGPEFLTYFQNEAQLEKSRLLSDRFSAERPKGSFSTLEIQRTEQGDSAMYLCASSVSHADTQYFGPGTRLTVL.

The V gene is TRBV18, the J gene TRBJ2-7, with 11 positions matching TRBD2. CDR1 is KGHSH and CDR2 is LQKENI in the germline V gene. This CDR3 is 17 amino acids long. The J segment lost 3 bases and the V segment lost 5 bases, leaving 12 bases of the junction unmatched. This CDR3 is CASSTQGGLAGGYEQYF. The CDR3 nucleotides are TGTGCCAGCTCAACACAGGGGGGCCTAGCGGGAGGCTACGAGCAGTACTTC.

The CDR3 DNA is TGTGCCTGGACTCGGGACAGGGCAACCTACGAGCAGTACTTC. Protein: CAWTRDRATYEQYF. The rearrangement links TRBV30 to TRBJ2-7; TRBD1 aligns across 9 bases. The CDR3 has 14 amino acids. Trimming cost V 4 bases and J 2 bases; bases outside gene matches: 6. The germline V gene encodes CDR1 GTSNPN and CDR2 SVGIG (reference sequence). The complete variable domain, with remaining parts taken from reference TRBV30 and TRBJ2-7, reads SQTIHQWPATLVQPVGSPLSLECTVEGTSNPNLYWYRQAAGRGLQLLFYSVGIGQISSEVPQNLSASRPQDRQFILSSKKLLLSDSGFYLCAWTRDRATYEQYFGPGTRLTVT.

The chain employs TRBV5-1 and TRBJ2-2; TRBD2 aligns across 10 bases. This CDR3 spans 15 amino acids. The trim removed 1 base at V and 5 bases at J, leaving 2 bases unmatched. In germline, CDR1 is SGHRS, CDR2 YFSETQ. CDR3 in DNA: TGCGCCAGCAGCTTGCTAGCGGGAGCTACCGGGGAGCTGTTTTTT. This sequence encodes CASSLLAGATGELFF.

CDR3 DNA: TGCGCCAGCAGCCAAGGGAGGGGCTCCTACGAGCAGTACTTC. The encoded protein is CASSQGRGSYEQYF. This chain connects TRBV4-1 to TRBJ2-7, with a tentative D call TRBD2 (6 bases). V shed 1 base and J shed 0 bases, with 7 bases lying between them. This CDR3 has 14 amino acids. The germline gives CDR1 MGHRA, CDR2 YSYEKL.

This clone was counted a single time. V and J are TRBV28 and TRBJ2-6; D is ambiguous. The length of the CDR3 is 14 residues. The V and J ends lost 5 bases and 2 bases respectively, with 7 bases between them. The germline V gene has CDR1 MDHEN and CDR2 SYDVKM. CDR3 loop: CASSPGPGANVLTF. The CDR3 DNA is TGTGCCAGCAGTCCTGGCCCTGGGGCCAACGTCCTGACTTTC. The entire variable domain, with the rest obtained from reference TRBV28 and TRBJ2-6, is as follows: DVKVTQSSRYLVKRTGEKVFLECVQDMDHENMFWYRQDPGLGLRLIYFSYDVKMKEKGDIPEGYSVSREKKERFSLILESASTNQTSMYLCASSPGPGANVLTFGAGSRLTVL.

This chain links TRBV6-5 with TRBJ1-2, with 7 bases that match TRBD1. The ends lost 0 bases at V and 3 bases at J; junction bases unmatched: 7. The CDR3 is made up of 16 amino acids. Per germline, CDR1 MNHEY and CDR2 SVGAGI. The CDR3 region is CASSYSSDRVYYGYTF. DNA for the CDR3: TGTGCCAGCAGTTACTCGAGTGACAGGGTATACTATGGCTACACCTTC.

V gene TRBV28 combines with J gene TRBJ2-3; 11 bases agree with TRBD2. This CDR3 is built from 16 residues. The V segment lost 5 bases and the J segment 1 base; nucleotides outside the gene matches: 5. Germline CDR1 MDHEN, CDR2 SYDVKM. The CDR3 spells CASSGTSGSGTDTQYF. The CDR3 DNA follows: TGTGCCAGCAGTGGGACTAGCGGATCAGGCACAGATACGCAGTATTTT.